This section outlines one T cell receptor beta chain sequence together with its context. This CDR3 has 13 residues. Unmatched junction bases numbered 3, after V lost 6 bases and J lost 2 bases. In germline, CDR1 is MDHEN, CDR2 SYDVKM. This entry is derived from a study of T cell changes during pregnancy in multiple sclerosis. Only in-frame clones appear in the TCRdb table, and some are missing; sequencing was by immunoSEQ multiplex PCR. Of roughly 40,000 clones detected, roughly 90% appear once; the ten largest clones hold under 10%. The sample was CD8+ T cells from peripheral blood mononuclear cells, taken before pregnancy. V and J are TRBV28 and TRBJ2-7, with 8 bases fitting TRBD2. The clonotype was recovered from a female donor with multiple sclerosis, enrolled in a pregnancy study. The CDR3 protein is CASRTSDAYEQYF. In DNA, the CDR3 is TGTGCCAGCAGGACTAGCGATGCCTACGAGCAGTACTTC.